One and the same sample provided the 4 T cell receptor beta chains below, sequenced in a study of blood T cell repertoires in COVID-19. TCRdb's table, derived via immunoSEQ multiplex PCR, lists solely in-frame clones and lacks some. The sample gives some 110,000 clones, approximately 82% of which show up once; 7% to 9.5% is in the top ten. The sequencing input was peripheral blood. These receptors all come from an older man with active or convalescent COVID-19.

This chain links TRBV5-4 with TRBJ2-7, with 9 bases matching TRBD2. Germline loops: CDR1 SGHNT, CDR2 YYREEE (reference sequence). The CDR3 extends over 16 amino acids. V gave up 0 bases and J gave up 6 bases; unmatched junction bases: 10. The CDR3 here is CASSLGGLAGVSEQYF. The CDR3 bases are TGTGCCAGCAGCTTGGGAGGATTAGCGGGAGTAAGCGAGCAGTACTTC.

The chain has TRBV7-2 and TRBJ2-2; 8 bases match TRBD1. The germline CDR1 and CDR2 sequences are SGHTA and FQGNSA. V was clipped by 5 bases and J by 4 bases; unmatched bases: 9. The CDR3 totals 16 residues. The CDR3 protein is CASSLGQGSVTGELFF. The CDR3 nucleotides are TGTGCCAGCAGCCTAGGACAGGGAAGCGTCACCGGGGAGCTGTTTTTT.

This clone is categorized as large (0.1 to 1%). CDR3 coding DNA: TGTGCCAGCAGTCCTCTAGCGGAGAGAAACACAGATACGCAGTATTTT. Protein product: CASSPLAERNTDTQYF. The gene calls are TRBV2 and TRBJ2-3; 7 bases are shared with TRBD2. Losses at the gene ends were 5 bases for V and 2 bases for J; bases not matched to a gene: 10. The CDR3 has 16 amino acids. The germline CDR1 and CDR2 sequences are SNHLY and FYNNEI.

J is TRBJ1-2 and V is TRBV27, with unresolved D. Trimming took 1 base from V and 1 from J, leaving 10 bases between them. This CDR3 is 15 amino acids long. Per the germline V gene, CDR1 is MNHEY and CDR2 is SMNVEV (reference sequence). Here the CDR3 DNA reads TGTGCCAGCAGTTTATTTTATACAGATAACTATGGCTACACCTTC. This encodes CASSLFYTDNYGYTF.